These 24 T cell receptor beta chains originate from one sample sequenced in a study of T-cell memory formation after mild COVID-19. TCRdb analysed the 5' RACE reads with MiXCR anew, one entry per CDR3 protein. The sample lists roughly 240,000 distinct CDR3 sequences; approximately 15% were seen once. Sequenced sample: PBMCs or a T cell subset sorted from them (not recorded which). Receptors originate from an adult woman who had mild COVID-19 (a few samples of this study predate the infection). Cell type and time point are not known.

This clonotype was counted many times. V usage is TRBV7-9 and J usage is TRBJ2-3; D remains ambiguous. The CDR3 is 14 residues long. Trimming removed 3 bases from V and 1 base from J, with 8 bases in between. Germline lookup yields CDR1 SEHNR and CDR2 FQNEAQ (reference sequence). This CDR3 reads CASSFSTRTDTQYF. The CDR3 region has the DNA TGTGCCAGCAGCTTCAGTACGCGCACAGATACGCAGTATTTT. Together with reference TRBV7-9 and TRBJ2-3, the CDR3 gives the full variable domain: DTGVSQNPRHKITKRGQNVTFRCDPISEHNRLYWYRQTLGQGPEFLTYFQNEAQLEKSRLLSDRFSAERPKGSFSTLEIQRTEQGDSAMYLCASSFSTRTDTQYFGPGTRLTVL.

The CDR3 loop is CATSDPGLASDTQYF. The CDR3 DNA is TGTGCCACCAGTGACCCTGGACTAGCGTCAGATACGCAGTATTTT. The rearrangement joins TRBV24-1 to TRBJ2-3; the match to TRBD2 covers 9 bases. CDR3 length: 15 amino acids. Germline values: CDR1 KGHDR, CDR2 SFDVKD. Trimming at V came to 4 bases and at J to 4 bases, leaving 5 bases not matched to a gene.

The chain combines TRBV6-5 with TRBJ2-5; TRBD1 matches 9 bases. The V gene's germline CDR1 is MNHEY and CDR2 SVGAGI. This CDR3 contains 15 residues. The V and J ends lost 0 bases and 2 bases, in that order; junction bases with no gene match: 1. The CDR3 nucleotides are TGTGCCAGCAGTTACTCGGGACAGGGACAAGAGACCCAGTACTTC. Amino acids: CASSYSGQGQETQYF.

The genes are TRBV5-5 and TRBJ2-6; TRBD1 might be the D (6 bases). The CDR3 consists of 17 residues. Per germline, CDR1 SGHKS and CDR2 YYEKEE (reference sequence). V lost 0 bases, J lost 1 base, and 11 bases lay in between. The CDR3 DNA is TGTGCCAGCAGCTTGGCTCCAGGGGCTTCTGGGGCCAACGTCCTGACTTTC. Translating gives CASSLAPGASGANVLTF.

In this sample, this clonotype turned up a few times. This chain links TRBV5-1 with TRBJ1-1; D ambiguous. The V end lost 2 bases, the J end lost 5 bases, and 13 bases lay between the germline ends. The CDR3 contains 14 residues. The germline gives CDR1 SGHRS, CDR2 YFSETQ. The chain's CDR3 is CASSLLGVGTEAFF. The DNA of the CDR3 is TGCGCCAGCAGCTTACTCGGGGTTGGAACTGAAGCTTTCTTT.

V is TRBV12-3 or TRBV12-4 and J is TRBJ1-6; the D gene is possibly TRBD1 (6 bases). This CDR3 is built from 13 residues. Between the trimmed V and J ends, which lost 6 bases and 7 bases, there was a span of 10 bases. The CDR3 here is CASRQGLNSPLHF. In DNA form, the CDR3 reads TGTGCCAGCAGACAGGGATTGAATTCACCCCTCCACTTT.

The rearrangement links TRBV19 to TRBJ2-7, with 8 bases matching TRBD1. The CDR3 runs 13 residues. Germline V gene data show CDR1 as LNHDA and CDR2 as SQIVND (reference sequence). Trimming at V came to 6 bases and at J to 6 bases, leaving 7 bases not matched to a gene. The CDR3 spells CASRLLTGGEQYF. CDR3 DNA sequence: TGTGCCAGTAGGCTTCTAACAGGGGGCGAGCAGTACTTC.

The chain employs TRBV3-1 and TRBJ2-3; D is perhaps TRBD1 or TRBD2 (5 bases each). CDR1 and CDR2 (germline): LGHDT, YNNKEL (reference sequence). The CDR3 length is 14 residues. V lost 7 bases and J 0 bases, leaving 11 bases between the germline ends. CDR3 protein: CASNSRGSTDTQYF. Written as DNA, the CDR3 is TGTGCCAGCAACTCACGGGGCAGCACAGATACGCAGTATTTT.

The V gene is TRBV24-1, the J gene TRBJ2-3, with 9 bases fitting TRBD1. Germline-derived CDR1 and CDR2 are KGHDR and SFDVKD. Germline trimming cut 2 bases from V and 4 bases from J; bases unmatched to any gene: 6. This CDR3 has 16 residues. Here the CDR3 reads CATSDSPGQGPDTQYF. In DNA, the CDR3 is TGTGCCACCAGTGATTCTCCGGGACAGGGCCCAGATACGCAGTATTTT.

This clonotype was seen more than once but under ten times. Written as DNA, the CDR3 is TGTGCCAGCGGACAGATACTTAGATGCCAGCCCCAGCATTTT. It codes for CASGQILRCQPQHF. This chain connects TRBV21-1 to TRBJ1-5; the table gives TRBD1 as D, unverified against the DNA. TRBV21-1 is deemed a pseudogene. This CDR3 has 14 residues.

This chain links TRBV5-1 with TRBJ2-1; 7 bases align to TRBD1. Germline CDR1 and CDR2: SGHRS and YFSETQ. The CDR3 covers 14 residues. J lost 13 bases, V lost 0 bases, and 10 bases had no gene match. CDR3 sequence reads: CASSLAAGGGNQFF. The CDR3 nucleotides are TGCGCCAGCAGCTTGGCCGCAGGGGGTGGGAACCAGTTCTTC.

A single count supports this clonotype. This chain joins TRBV5-4 and TRBJ1-1; the D gene is possibly TRBD1 (5 bases). This CDR3 has 15 amino acids. Trimming shortened V by 0 bases and J by 5 bases, and 14 bases separated the two germline ends. Per the germline V gene, CDR1 is SGHNT and CDR2 is YYREEE (reference sequence). The CDR3 loop reads CASSLGAGIGTEAFF. The CDR3 nucleotides are TGTGCCAGCAGCTTGGGAGCAGGGATAGGAACTGAAGCTTTCTTT.

The chain has TRBV7-3 and TRBJ2-5, with a tentative D call TRBD2 (6 bases). The CDR3 length is 16 residues. Germline CDR1 reads SGHTA; CDR2 reads FQGTGA. V dropped 5 bases and J dropped 5 bases, with 21 bases sitting between them. The DNA for the CDR3 is TGTGCCAGCAGCCCAAAGGGTGGGAGGAGACGGGAGACCCAGTACTTC. Translated: CASSPKGGRRRETQYF.

The chain couples TRBV7-2 to TRBJ1-1, with TRBD1 as a possible D gene (6 bases). Germline assignment: CDR1 SGHTA and CDR2 FQGNSA. V gave up 3 bases and J gave up 6 bases, with 14 bases separating them. The CDR3 has 14 amino acids. The CDR3 DNA is TGTGCCAGCAGCTTTGGGGGGACACCGTCTGAAGCTTTCTTT. Translated, it gives CASSFGGTPSEAFF.

The chain employs TRBV5-1 and TRBJ2-5; 9 bases are shared with TRBD2. CDR1 and CDR2 (germline): SGHRS, YFSETQ. J gave up 0 bases and V 1 base, and 7 bases lay outside the gene matches. The CDR3 is made up of 17 amino acids. CDR3 DNA: TGCGCCAGCAGCTTGAGGCTAGCGGGGCCCTACCAAGAGACCCAGTACTTC. It encodes CASSLRLAGPYQETQYF.

The sample holds a few counts of this clonotype. The genes are TRBV12-3 or TRBV12-4 and TRBJ2-2; D might be TRBD1 (6 bases). The V and J ends lost 5 bases and 7 bases respectively, with 11 bases between them. This CDR3 contains 13 residues. CDR3 bases: TGTGCCAGCAGTGCACGGGACATCGGGGAGCTGTTTTTT. It encodes CASSARDIGELFF.

This clonotype was counted a few times. The chain links TRBV6-5 to TRBJ2-7; D is perhaps TRBD1 (6 bases). The CDR3 spans 14 residues. V lost 2 bases to trimming and J lost 2 bases, with 10 bases between them. From germline, CDR1 is MNHEY and CDR2 SVGAGI. CDR3 sequence: CASSYGTLTYEQYF. The CDR3 DNA reads as TGTGCCAGCAGTTACGGGACACTCACCTACGAGCAGTACTTC.

The J gene is TRBJ1-4, the V gene TRBV5-1, with D possibly matching TRBD1 (5 bases). CDR3 length: 15 amino acids. The V gene lost 1 base and the J gene lost 7 bases, with 14 bases spanning the gap. Germline V CDR1 and CDR2: SGHRS, YFSETQ. The CDR3 reads CASSLLGGKSEKLFF. The CDR3 nucleotides are TGCGCCAGCAGCTTGTTGGGGGGGAAGTCTGAAAAACTGTTTTTT. Supplemented by reference TRBV5-1 and TRBJ1-4, the full variable domain reads KAGVTQTPRYLIKTRGQQVTLSCSPISGHRSVSWYQQTPGQGLQFLFEYFSETQRNKGNFPGRFSGRQFSNSRSEMNVSTLELGDSALYLCASSLLGGKSEKLFFGSGTQLSVL.

The chain uses TRBV20-1 and TRBJ1-1; D uncertain. Deletions cut 2 bases from V and 5 bases from J, with 12 bases between. Germline V gives CDR1 DFQATT, CDR2 SNEGSKA (reference sequence). CDR3 length equals 13 residues. The CDR3, as DNA: TGCAGTGCTAGACCTATGGGTAGGACTGAAGCTTTCTTT. It specifies CSARPMGRTEAFF.

This chain uses TRBV12-3 or TRBV12-4 with TRBJ1-1; the D gene is possibly TRBD1 (6 bases). V lost 7 bases, J lost 5 bases, and 17 bases lay in between. The CDR3 contains 14 residues. CDR3 in DNA: TGTGCCAGCACCCTAACGGGGGGCAGGACTGAAGCTTTCTTT. Its translation is CASTLTGGRTEAFF.

This chain joins TRBV2 and TRBJ1-1, with D tentatively TRBD1 (5 bases). This CDR3 comprises 13 residues. The V gene's germline CDR1 is SNHLY and CDR2 FYNNEI. The V end was cut by 4 bases, the J end by 8 bases, with 14 bases between. CDR3 protein: CASSGDRGVEAFF. The CDR3 nucleotides read TGTGCCAGCAGTGGAGATCGGGGGGTCGAAGCTTTCTTT.

The chain employs TRBV6-2 or TRBV6-3 and TRBJ2-3; D is perhaps TRBD2 (6 bases). V was trimmed by 6 bases and J by 10 bases, leaving 14 bases between them. Germline V CDR1 and CDR2: MNHEY, SVGEGT. The CDR3 is 12 residues long. The CDR3 is CASSPGERAQYF. The CDR3 nucleotides read TGTGCCAGCAGCCCGGGGGAGCGGGCGCAGTATTTT.

In its sample, this clonotype was seen a few times. The V and J genes are TRBV7-3 and TRBJ2-3; 8 bases align to TRBD2. Germline loops: CDR1 SGHTA, CDR2 FQGTGA. CDR3 length equals 14 residues. Losses at the gene ends were 5 bases for V and 5 bases for J; bases not matched to a gene: 6. CDR3 protein: CASSVSGSRDTQYF. DNA of the CDR3: TGTGCCAGCAGCGTAAGCGGGAGCCGAGATACGCAGTATTTT.

In this sample, this clonotype turned up many times. The chain couples TRBV5-1 to TRBJ2-1; TRBD1 aligns across 8 bases. CDR1 and CDR2 from the germline V gene are SGHRS and YFSETQ. With 2 bases clipped from V and 7 bases from J, the junction kept 8 bases outside the gene matches. The CDR3 has 15 residues. Here the CDR3 DNA reads TGCGCCAGCAGCTTACAGGGGGAAATGGGGAATGAGCAGTTCTTC. Protein product: CASSLQGEMGNEQFF.